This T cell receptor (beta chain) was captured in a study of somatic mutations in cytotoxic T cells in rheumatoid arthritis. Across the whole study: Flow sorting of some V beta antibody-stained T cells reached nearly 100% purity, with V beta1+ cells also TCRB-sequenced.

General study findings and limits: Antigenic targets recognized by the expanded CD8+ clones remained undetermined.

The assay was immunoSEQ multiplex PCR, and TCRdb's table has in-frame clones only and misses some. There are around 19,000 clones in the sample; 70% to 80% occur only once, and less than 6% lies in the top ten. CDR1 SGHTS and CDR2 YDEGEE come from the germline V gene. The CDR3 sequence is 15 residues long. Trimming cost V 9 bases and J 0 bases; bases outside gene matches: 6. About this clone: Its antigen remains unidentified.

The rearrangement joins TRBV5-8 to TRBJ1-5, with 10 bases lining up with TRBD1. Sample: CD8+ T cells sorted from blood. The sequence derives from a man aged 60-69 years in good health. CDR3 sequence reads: CATQDRGYSNQPQHF. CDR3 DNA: TGTGCCACCCAGGACAGGGGGTATAGCAATCAGCCCCAGCATTTT.